Here is one TCR beta chain with its context. No antigen is known for it. With 60 Vbeta and 13 Jbeta primers, the PCR was carried out. Assay used: immunoSEQ multiplex PCR; TCRdb lists only in-frame clones, some missing. The sample consists of about 150,000 clones, around 79% of them appearing once. The V end lost 0 bases, the J end lost 4 bases, and 10 bases lay between the germline ends. This CDR3 is built from 14 residues. The germline V gene has CDR1 SGDLS and CDR2 YYNGEE. This sample is drawn from a study of cytomegalovirus exposure and HLA in healthy donors. Study findings and constraints: CMV antigen specificity was confirmed in vitro for a few CMV-associated chains. In a later analysis, CMV-associated beta chains were mostly HLA-associated, it appeared. It was reported in a later analysis that an Asian-associated ancestry cluster showed fewer N-insertions than the approximately 700-donor mean.

The sample consisted of PBMCs. V and J are TRBV9 and TRBJ1-2, with D possibly being TRBD1 (5 bases). The clonotype was recovered from a human donor in good health. For the CDR3, the DNA is TGTGCCAGCAGCGTAGGCAGGGACTCCTATGGCTACACCTTC. Amino acid sequence: CASSVGRDSYGYTF. The whole variable domain, remainder taken from reference TRBV9 and TRBJ1-2, is DSGVTQTPKHLITATGQRVTLRCSPRSGDLSVYWYQQSLDQGLQFLIQYYNGEERAKGNILERFSAQQFPDLHSELNLSSLELGDSALYFCASSVGRDSYGYTFGSGTRLTVV.